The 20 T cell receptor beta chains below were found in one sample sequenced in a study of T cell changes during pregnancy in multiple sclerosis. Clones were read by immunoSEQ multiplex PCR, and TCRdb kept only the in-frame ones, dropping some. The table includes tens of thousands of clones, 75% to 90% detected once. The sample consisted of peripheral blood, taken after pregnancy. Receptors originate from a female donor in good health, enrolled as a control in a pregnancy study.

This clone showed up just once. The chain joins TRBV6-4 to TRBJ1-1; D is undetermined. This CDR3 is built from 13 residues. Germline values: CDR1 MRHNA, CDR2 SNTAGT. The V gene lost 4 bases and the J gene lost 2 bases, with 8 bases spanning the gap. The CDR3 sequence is CASSAELNTEAFF. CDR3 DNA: TGTGCCAGCAGTGCGGAGCTTAACACTGAAGCTTTCTTT.

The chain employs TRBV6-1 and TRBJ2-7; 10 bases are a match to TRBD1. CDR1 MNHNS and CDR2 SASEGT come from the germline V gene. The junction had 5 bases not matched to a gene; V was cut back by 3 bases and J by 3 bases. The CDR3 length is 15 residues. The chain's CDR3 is CASSESGTGVYEQYF. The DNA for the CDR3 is TGTGCCAGCAGTGAGTCGGGGACAGGGGTCTACGAGCAGTACTTC.

In DNA, the CDR3 is TGCAGCGTTGAGGCGGGGGACTCTGGAAACACCATATATTTT. This gives the protein CSVEAGDSGNTIYF. This sequence joins TRBV29-1 and TRBJ1-3; D is possibly TRBD1 (5 bases). There are 14 residues in the CDR3. The V gene lost 3 bases and the J gene lost 0 bases, with 9 bases spanning the gap. Looked up from germline, CDR1 is SQVTM and CDR2 is ANQGSEA. Looking up the rest from reference TRBV29-1 and TRBJ1-3 gives the full variable domain: SAVISQKPSRDICQRGTSLTIQCQVDSQVTMMFWYRQQPGQSLTLIATANQGSEATYESGFVIDKFPISRPNLTFSTLTVSNMSPEDSSIYLCSVEAGDSGNTIYFGEGSWLTVV.

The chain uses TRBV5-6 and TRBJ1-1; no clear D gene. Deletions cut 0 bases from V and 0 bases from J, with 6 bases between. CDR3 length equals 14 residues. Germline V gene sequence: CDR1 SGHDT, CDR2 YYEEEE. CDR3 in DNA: TGTGCCAGCAGCTTGGGGTCGGTGAACACTGAAGCTTTCTTT. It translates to CASSLGSVNTEAFF.

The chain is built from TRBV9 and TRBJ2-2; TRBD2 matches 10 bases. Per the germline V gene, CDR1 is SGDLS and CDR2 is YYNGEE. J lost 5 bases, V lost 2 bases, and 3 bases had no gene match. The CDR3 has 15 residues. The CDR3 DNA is TGTGCCAGCAGCGTGGGGACTAGCGCTACCGGGGAGCTGTTTTTT. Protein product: CASSVGTSATGELFF.

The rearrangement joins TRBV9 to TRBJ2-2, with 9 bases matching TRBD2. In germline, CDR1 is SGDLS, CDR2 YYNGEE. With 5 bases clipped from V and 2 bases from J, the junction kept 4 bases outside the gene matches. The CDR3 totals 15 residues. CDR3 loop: CASRPTSGNTGELFF. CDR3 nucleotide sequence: TGTGCCAGCAGACCGACTAGCGGAAACACCGGGGAGCTGTTTTTT.

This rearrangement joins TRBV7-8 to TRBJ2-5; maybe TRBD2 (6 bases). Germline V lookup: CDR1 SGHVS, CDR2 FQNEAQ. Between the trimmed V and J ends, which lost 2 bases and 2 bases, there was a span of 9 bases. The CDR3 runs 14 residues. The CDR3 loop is CASSLLASQETQYF. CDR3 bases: TGTGCCAGCAGCTTACTAGCGTCTCAAGAGACCCAGTACTTC.

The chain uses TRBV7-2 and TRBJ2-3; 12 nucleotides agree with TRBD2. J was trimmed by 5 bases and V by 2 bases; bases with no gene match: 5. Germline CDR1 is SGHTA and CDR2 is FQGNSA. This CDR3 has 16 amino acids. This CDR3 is CASSLYPSGGVDTQYF. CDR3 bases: TGTGCCAGCAGCTTATACCCTAGCGGGGGGGTAGATACGCAGTATTTT. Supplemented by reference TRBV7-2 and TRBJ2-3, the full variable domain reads GAGVSQSPSNKVTEKGKDVELRCDPISGHTALYWYRQSLGQGLEFLIYFQGNSAPDKSGLPSDRFSAERTGGSVSTLTIQRTQQEDSAVYLCASSLYPSGGVDTQYFGPGTRLTVL.

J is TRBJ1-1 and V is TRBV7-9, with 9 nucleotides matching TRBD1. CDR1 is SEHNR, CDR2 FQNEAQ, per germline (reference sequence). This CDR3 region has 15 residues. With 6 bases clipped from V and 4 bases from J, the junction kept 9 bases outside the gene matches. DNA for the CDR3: TGTGCCAGCAGATCGAACAGGGGGCAAATCACTGAAGCTTTCTTT. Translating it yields CASRSNRGQITEAFF.

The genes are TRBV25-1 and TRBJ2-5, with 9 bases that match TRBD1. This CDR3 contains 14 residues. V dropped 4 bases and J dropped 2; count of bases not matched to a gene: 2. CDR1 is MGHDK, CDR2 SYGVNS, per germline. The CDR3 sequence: CASSVGQGQETQYF. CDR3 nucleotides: TGTGCCAGCAGTGTGGGACAGGGTCAAGAGACCCAGTACTTC. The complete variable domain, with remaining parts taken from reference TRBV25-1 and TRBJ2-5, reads EADIYQTPRYLVIGTGKKITLECSQTMGHDKMYWYQQDPGMELHLIHYSYGVNSTEKGDLSSESTVSRIRTEHFPLTLESARPSHTSQYLCASSVGQGQETQYFGPGTRLLVL.

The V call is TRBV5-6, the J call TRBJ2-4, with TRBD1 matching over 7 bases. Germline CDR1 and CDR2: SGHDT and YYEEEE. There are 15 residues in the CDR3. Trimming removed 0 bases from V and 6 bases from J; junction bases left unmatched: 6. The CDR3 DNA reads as TGTGCCAGCAGCTTGGGCAGGGGGTTAGGAAACATTCAGTACTTC. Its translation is CASSLGRGLGNIQYF.

The CDR3 loop is CASRYSGVETQYF. CDR3 bases: TGTGCCAGCAGGTATAGCGGGGTGGAGACCCAGTACTTC. The chain couples TRBV5-4 to TRBJ2-5, with TRBD2 matching 8 bases. Germline CDR1 and CDR2: SGHNT and YYREEE (reference sequence). V lost 5 bases to trimming and J lost 5 bases; unmatched junction nucleotides: 5. This CDR3 has 13 amino acids.

This CDR3 reads CASSYRGYGNTIYF. In DNA, the CDR3 is TGTGCCAGCAGCTACAGGGGATATGGAAACACCATATATTTT. The chain links TRBV7-8 to TRBJ1-3, with 7 bases matching TRBD1. The germline gives CDR1 SGHVS, CDR2 FQNEAQ. V was clipped by 4 bases and J by 3 bases; unmatched bases: 3. CDR3 length: 14 amino acids.

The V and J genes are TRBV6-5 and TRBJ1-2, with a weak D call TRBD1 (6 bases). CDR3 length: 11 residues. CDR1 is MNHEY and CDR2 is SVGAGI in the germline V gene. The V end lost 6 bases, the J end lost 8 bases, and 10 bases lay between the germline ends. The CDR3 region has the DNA TGTGCCAGCAGCAACAGGGACGGCTACACCTTC. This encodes CASSNRDGYTF.

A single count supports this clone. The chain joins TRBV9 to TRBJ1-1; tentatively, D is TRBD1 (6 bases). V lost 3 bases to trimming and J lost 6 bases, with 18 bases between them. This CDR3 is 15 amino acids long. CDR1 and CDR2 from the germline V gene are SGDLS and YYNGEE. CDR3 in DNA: TGTGCCAGCAGCGCGTTCAGGGGCGATGGCGCTGAAGCTTTCTTT. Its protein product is CASSAFRGDGAEAFF.

Here the CDR3 reads CASLAGGYTGELFF. CDR3 DNA: TGCGCCAGTCTAGCGGGGGGGTACACCGGGGAGCTGTTTTTT. This rearrangement joins TRBV10-2 to TRBJ2-2, with 12 bases matching TRBD2. V shed 9 bases and J 3 bases; nucleotides not matched to a gene: 2. Germline V lookup: CDR1 WSHSY, CDR2 SAAADI. This CDR3 contains 14 residues.

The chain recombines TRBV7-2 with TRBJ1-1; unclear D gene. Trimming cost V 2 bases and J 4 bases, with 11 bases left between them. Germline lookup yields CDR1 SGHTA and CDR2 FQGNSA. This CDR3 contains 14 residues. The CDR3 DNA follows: TGTGCCAGCAGCTTACCACTAGGCGGCACTGAAGCTTTCTTT. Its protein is CASSLPLGGTEAFF.

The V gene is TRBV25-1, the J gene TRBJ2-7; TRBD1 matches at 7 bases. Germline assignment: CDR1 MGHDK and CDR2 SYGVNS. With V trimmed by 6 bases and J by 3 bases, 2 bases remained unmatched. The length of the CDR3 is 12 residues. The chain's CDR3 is CASRGTDYEQYF. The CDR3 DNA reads TGTGCCAGCAGGGGGACAGACTACGAGCAGTACTTC.

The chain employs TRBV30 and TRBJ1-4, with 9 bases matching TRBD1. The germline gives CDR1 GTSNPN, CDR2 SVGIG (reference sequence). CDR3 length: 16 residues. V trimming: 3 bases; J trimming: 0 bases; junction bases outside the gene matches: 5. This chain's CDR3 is CAWSVGQGTTNEKLFF. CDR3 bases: TGTGCCTGGAGCGTGGGACAGGGAACAACTAATGAAAAACTGTTTTTT.

The CDR3 nucleotides are TGTGCCAGCAGCTTACGCCCTTTGTCGAGTGGCTACACCTTC. As protein: CASSLRPLSSGYTF. The chain is built from TRBV11-3 and TRBJ1-2; unclear D gene. The CDR3 covers 14 residues. Germline V lookup: CDR1 SGHNT, CDR2 YENEEA. V was shortened by 2 bases and J by 7 bases, with 14 bases between the two germline ends.